The 24 T cell receptor beta chains presented below share a single source sample, sequenced in a study of PD-1 blockade in classical Hodgkin lymphoma. Time point defined: cycle 4 day 1 (C4D1), after more than five weeks of nivolumab. Every patient had relapsed following autologous stem cell transplantation, and cohorts differed in brentuximab vedotin exposure. Starting with thawed PBMCs, CD4+ T cells were purified by magnetic negative selection. Here immunoSEQ multiplex PCR was the method, and the copy in TCRdb shows in-frame clones only, minus some. The table shows around 31,000 clones, with 80% to 90% occurring only once. Sequences were derived from CD4+ T cells from blood, sampled before the fourth cycle of nivolumab. Receptor source: a human donor with classical Hodgkin lymphoma.

The J gene is TRBJ1-1, the V gene TRBV6-5, with D possibly being TRBD1 (5 bases). Germline V gene data show CDR1 as MNHEY and CDR2 as SVGAGI. The CDR3 extends over 14 amino acids. V was trimmed by 6 bases and J by 7 bases, leaving 18 bases between them. Here the CDR3 DNA reads TGTGCCAGCAGCCGTACACAATATGGGGGTGAAGCTTTCTTT. Translation: CASSRTQYGGEAFF.

This chain joins TRBV7-2 and TRBJ1-5; unclear D gene. This CDR3 has 12 amino acids. Germline V gene lookup returns CDR1 SGHTA and CDR2 FQGNSA. V lost 6 bases and J lost 7, with 10 bases in between. The CDR3 region has the DNA TGTGCCAGCAGTCCCCCCGGGCAGCCCCAGCATTTT. Translating it yields CASSPPGQPQHF.

DNA for the CDR3: TGCGCCAGCAGCCAAGAGGAACTAGCGGGGGGGGCGAATACGCAGTATTTT. Translating it yields CASSQEELAGGANTQYF. This chain uses TRBV4-1 with TRBJ2-3; TRBD2 aligns across 13 bases. From germline, CDR1 is MGHRA and CDR2 YSYEKL. The CDR3 sequence is 17 residues long. The trim removed 0 bases at V and 7 bases at J, leaving 7 bases unmatched.

This CDR3 reads CSARDQGVQYF. As DNA, the CDR3 is TGCAGTGCTAGAGATCAGGGCGTGCAGTACTTC. The chain carries TRBV20-1 and TRBJ2-7, with D possibly being TRBD1 (5 bases). Germline CDR1 DFQATT, CDR2 SNEGSKA (reference sequence). There are 11 residues in the CDR3. The ends were cut back, 0 bases at V and 9 bases at J, with 9 bases in the middle.

This rearrangement joins TRBV7-2 to TRBJ1-5, with 8 nucleotides matching TRBD1. CDR1 SGHTA and CDR2 FQGNSA come from the germline V gene. V dropped 4 bases and J dropped 5; count of bases not matched to a gene: 7. CDR3 size: 15 residues. CDR3 region: CASSSQTGDHQPQHF. Here the CDR3 DNA reads TGTGCCAGCAGCTCCCAGACAGGGGACCATCAGCCCCAGCATTTT.

The chain combines TRBV27 with TRBJ2-7; D unclear. The CDR3 has 14 amino acids. Trimming cost V 3 bases and J 3 bases, with 12 bases left between them. Germline V gene data show CDR1 as MNHEY and CDR2 as SMNVEV (reference sequence). CDR3 nucleotide sequence: TGTGCCAGCAGTTTGTCATATATATACTACGAGCAGTACTTC. Translation: CASSLSYIYYEQYF.

The chain is built from TRBV18 and TRBJ1-3; D call uncertain. Germline CDR1 reads KGHSH; CDR2 reads LQKENI. CDR3 length: 15 amino acids. The V end was cut by 3 bases, the J end by 4 bases, with 13 bases between. The CDR3 nucleotides are TGTGCCAGCTCACCGTGGCCGTTTGGAGGAAACACCATATATTTT. Its translation: CASSPWPFGGNTIYF. The full variable domain, in which reference TRBV18 and TRBJ1-3 provide the parts outside the CDR3, is NAGVMQNPRHLVRRRGQEARLRCSPMKGHSHVYWYRQLPEEGLKFMVYLQKENIIDESGMPKERFSAEFPKEGPSILRIQQVVRGDSAAYFCASSPWPFGGNTIYFGEGSWLTVV.

This clone has only a few counts. Other DNA sequences in this specimen translate into the identical CDR3. V usage is TRBV25-1 and J usage is TRBJ1-2; the match to TRBD1 covers 7 bases. The CDR3 contains 13 residues. V lost 6 bases to trimming and J lost 0 bases; unmatched junction nucleotides: 1. CDR1 MGHDK and CDR2 SYGVNS come from the germline V gene. The chain's CDR3 is CASSGQANYGYTF. For the CDR3, the DNA is TGTGCCAGCAGCGGACAGGCTAACTATGGCTACACCTTC.

The V and J genes are TRBV30 and TRBJ1-4; no firm D call. Germline V gene lookup returns CDR1 GTSNPN and CDR2 SVGIG (reference sequence). V lost 3 bases and J lost 0, with 8 bases in between. The CDR3 contains 14 residues. In DNA form, the CDR3 reads TGTGCCTGGAGCTCGAGTGCAACTAATGAAAAACTGTTTTTT. Translated: CAWSSSATNEKLFF.

This chain uses TRBV29-1 with TRBJ2-3, with 11 bases identical to TRBD2. With 8 bases clipped from V and 2 bases from J, the junction kept 6 bases outside the gene matches. Germline V gene sequence: CDR1 SQVTM, CDR2 ANQGSEA. The CDR3 covers 14 residues. The CDR3 loop is CSSETSGATDTQYF. As DNA, the CDR3 is TGCAGCTCGGAGACTAGCGGGGCCACAGATACGCAGTATTTT.

This clone has only a few counts. The genes are TRBV20-1 and TRBJ1-2; D gene ambiguous. V lost 3 bases to trimming and J lost 6 bases, with 8 bases between them. Germline-derived CDR1 and CDR2 are DFQATT and SNEGSKA (reference sequence). This CDR3 comprises 11 residues. This CDR3 is CSASPYHGYTF. CDR3 nucleotide sequence: TGCAGTGCTAGTCCGTACCATGGCTACACCTTC.

The chain couples TRBV6-5 to TRBJ1-1; D is ambiguous. Germline V gene data show CDR1 as MNHEY and CDR2 as SVGAGI. CDR3 length: 12 amino acids. CDR3 DNA sequence: TGTGTCGCCCGGGCCATGAACACTGAAGCTTTCTTT. The encoded protein is CVARAMNTEAFF.

The CDR3 DNA reads as TGTGCCAGCAGCTTAGATCTTGCGGGGACAATCCAAGAGACCCAGTACTTC. This codes for CASSLDLAGTIQETQYF. V is TRBV11-2 and J is TRBJ2-5, with D possibly being TRBD1 or TRBD2 (6 bases each). CDR1 and CDR2 from the germline V gene are SGHAT and FQNNGV. The CDR3 is 17 residues long. Deletions cut 0 bases from V and 1 base from J, with 15 bases between.

The chain employs TRBV11-2 and TRBJ1-1; D gene uncertain. Germline CDR1 reads SGHAT; CDR2 reads FQNNGV. The CDR3 has 13 amino acids. Trimming took off 3 bases at V and 4 bases at J, with 9 bases between the two ends. The CDR3 coding sequence is TGTGCCAGCAGCTTTCGACTTGGCACTGAAGCTTTCTTT. Its translation is CASSFRLGTEAFF. The variable domain in full, with the rest retrieved from reference TRBV11-2 and TRBJ1-1, is EAGVAQSPRYKIIEKRQSVAFWCNPISGHATLYWYQQILGQGPKLLIQFQNNGVVDDSQLPKDRFSAERLKGVDSTLKIQPAKLEDSAVYLCASSFRLGTEAFFGQGTRLTVV.

V and J are TRBV6-5 and TRBJ1-1, with TRBD1 identical over 9 bases. Looked up from germline, CDR1 is MNHEY and CDR2 is SVGAGI. V was clipped by 7 bases and J by 7 bases; unmatched bases: 10. The CDR3 contains 14 residues. The CDR3 nucleotides read TGTGCCAGCACCCGCTCCGGGACAGGGAATGAAGCTTTCTTT. Its protein product is CASTRSGTGNEAFF.

The genes are TRBV7-9 and TRBJ2-2; possibly TRBD2 for D (5 bases). Germline V CDR1 and CDR2: SEHNR, FQNEAQ (reference sequence). V gave up 5 bases and J gave up 4 bases, with 11 bases separating them. The CDR3 is made up of 14 amino acids. The CDR3 region is CASSLRLPTGELFF. The DNA of the CDR3 is TGTGCCAGCAGCCTGAGACTACCCACCGGGGAGCTGTTTTTT.

This chain links TRBV9 with TRBJ1-4, with a possible D match to TRBD1 (6 bases). The length of the CDR3 is 16 residues. In germline, CDR1 is SGDLS, CDR2 YYNGEE. The V end lost 3 bases, the J end lost 5 bases, and 17 bases lay between the germline ends. CDR3 loop: CASSGGRPPINEKLFF. DNA for the CDR3: TGTGCCAGCAGCGGGGGGCGCCCGCCTATAAATGAAAAACTGTTTTTT.

DNA for the CDR3: TGTGCCTGGAGTGTAGGGACAGGGTGGAAACAGTACTTC. Its protein product is CAWSVGTGWKQYF. The chain couples TRBV30 to TRBJ2-5; TRBD1 aligns across 9 bases. V shed 0 bases and J 11 bases; nucleotides not matched to a gene: 7. The germline CDR1 and CDR2 sequences are GTSNPN and SVGIG (reference sequence). CDR3 length: 13 residues.

The rearrangement uses TRBV7-2 and TRBJ2-3; a weak D match, TRBD1 (6 bases). Trimming left V 5 bases short and J 1 base short, with 10 bases between. From germline, CDR1 is SGHTA and CDR2 FQGNSA. The CDR3 length is 14 residues. The CDR3 DNA follows: TGTGCCAGCAGCCGGGACACCCGCACAGATACGCAGTATTTT. It codes for CASSRDTRTDTQYF.

The chain combines TRBV4-2 with TRBJ1-5; TRBD1 agrees at 7 bases. The CDR3 loop spans 15 amino acids. Germline trimming cut 4 bases from V and 3 bases from J; bases unmatched to any gene: 6. The germline V gene has CDR1 LGHNA and CDR2 YNFKEQ. CDR3 coding DNA: TGTGCCAGCAGCCCGAACGGACAGGCCAATCAGCCCCAGCATTTT. Its translation: CASSPNGQANQPQHF.

V usage is TRBV6-5 and J usage is TRBJ1-3; the match to TRBD1 covers 7 bases. Trimming took 2 bases from V and 3 from J; bases not matched to a gene: 7. This CDR3 region has 16 residues. Germline V gene lookup returns CDR1 MNHEY and CDR2 SVGAGI. CDR3 amino acids: CASSYGVTGFGNTIYF. CDR3 DNA: TGTGCCAGCAGTTACGGGGTGACAGGGTTTGGAAACACCATATATTTT.

The chain joins TRBV11-2 to TRBJ2-5; D is tentatively TRBD1 or TRBD2 (5 bases each). The germline V and J ends were trimmed by 4 bases and 5 bases, with 23 bases remaining between them. The length of the CDR3 is 17 residues. Germline V gene sequence: CDR1 SGHAT, CDR2 FQNNGV. The CDR3 DNA sequence: TGTGCCAGCAGCTCCCTGGGACCTCGCCTAGGCCATGAGACCCAGTACTTC. Translation gives CASSSLGPRLGHETQYF.

V gene TRBV5-6 combines with J gene TRBJ1-1; D is possibly TRBD1 (5 bases). V lost 0 bases and J lost 2, with 11 bases in between. The V gene's germline CDR1 is SGHDT and CDR2 YYEEEE. The CDR3 has 15 amino acids. CDR3 nucleotides: TGTGCCAGCAGCTTGGGGGGGTCTTATAACACTGAAGCTTTCTTT. It translates to CASSLGGSYNTEAFF.

The chain joins TRBV5-1 to TRBJ1-1; TRBD1 might be the D (6 bases). CDR1 is SGHRS, CDR2 YFSETQ, per germline. The CDR3 consists of 15 residues. Trimming took off 2 bases at V and 1 base at J, with 12 bases between the two ends. The CDR3 DNA reads TGCGCCAGCAGCTTAACAGGGTTACCGAACACTGAAGCTTTCTTT. This sequence encodes CASSLTGLPNTEAFF.